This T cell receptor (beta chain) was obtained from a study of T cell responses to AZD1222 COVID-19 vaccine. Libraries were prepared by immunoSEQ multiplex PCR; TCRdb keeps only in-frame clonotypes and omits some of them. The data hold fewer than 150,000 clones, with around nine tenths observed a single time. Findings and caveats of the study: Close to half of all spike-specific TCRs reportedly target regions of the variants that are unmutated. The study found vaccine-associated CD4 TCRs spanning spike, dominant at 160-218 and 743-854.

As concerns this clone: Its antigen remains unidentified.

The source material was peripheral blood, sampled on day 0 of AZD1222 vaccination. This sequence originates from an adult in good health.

Here the CDR3 DNA reads TGCGCCAGCAGCTTGCCGGGGGGCGGGAACTACGAGCAGTACTTC. It codes for CASSLPGGGNYEQYF. V gene TRBV5-1 combines with J gene TRBJ2-7; TRBD2 is a possible D gene (7 bases). The CDR3 totals 15 residues. Germline lookup yields CDR1 SGHRS and CDR2 YFSETQ. V lost 1 base to trimming and J lost 3 bases, with 14 bases between them.